Listed here is a single T cell receptor beta chain. Assay used: immunoSEQ multiplex PCR; TCRdb lists only in-frame clones, some missing. The table includes about 350,000 clones, about 85% detected once. The data belong to a study of Ad26.COV2.S vaccination and SARS-CoV-2 variants. Treatment meaning: 19 received Ad26.COV2.S at low or high dose, single or two shots; about 5 received placebo; per-sample allocation not given. At day 63 after the first vaccine or placebo injection, samples were drawn. Germline CDR1 and CDR2: LNHDA and SQIVND (reference sequence). V lost 2 bases and J 0 bases, leaving 8 bases between the germline ends. The CDR3 covers 14 residues.

The source is a person between 18 and 65 years old who received the Ad26.COV2.S COVID-19 vaccine or a placebo. The starting material was peripheral blood, obtained in a trial of Ad26.COV2.S vaccine versus placebo. The gene calls are TRBV19 and TRBJ2-7; possible D gene TRBD2, 6 bases. The CDR3 coding sequence is TGTGCCAGTAGTATACGGGGGAGCTCCTACGAGCAGTACTTC. Amino acids: CASSIRGSSYEQYF.